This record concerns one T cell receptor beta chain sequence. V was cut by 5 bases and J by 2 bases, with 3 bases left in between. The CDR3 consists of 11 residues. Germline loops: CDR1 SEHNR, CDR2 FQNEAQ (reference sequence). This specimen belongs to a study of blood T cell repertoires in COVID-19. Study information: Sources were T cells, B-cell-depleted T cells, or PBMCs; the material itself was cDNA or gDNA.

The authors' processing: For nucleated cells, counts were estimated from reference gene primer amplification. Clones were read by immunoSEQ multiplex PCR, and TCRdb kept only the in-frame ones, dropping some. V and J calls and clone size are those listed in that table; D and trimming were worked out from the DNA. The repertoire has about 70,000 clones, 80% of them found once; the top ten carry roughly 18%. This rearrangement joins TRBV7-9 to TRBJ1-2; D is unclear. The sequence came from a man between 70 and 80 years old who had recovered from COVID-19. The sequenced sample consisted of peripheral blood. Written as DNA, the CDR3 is TGTGCCAGCAGCCGGAACTATGGCTACACCTTC. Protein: CASSRNYGYTF.